The 13 T cell receptor beta chains below were found in one sample sequenced in a study of blood T cells in healthy people across ages. Next came a second PCR, run for roughly 6 to 11 cycles, which used a sample-barcoded 5' primer along with a J-beta primer mix. TCRdb recomputed calls from the 5' RACE reads with MiXCR, one row per CDR3 protein. Among approximately 2,000,000 distinct CDR3 sequences listed, about two fifths were seen once. The specimen was blood. These receptors were taken from a human donor in good health.

The chain uses TRBV7-2 and TRBJ2-6, with D hard to call. The CDR3 extends over 15 amino acids. Trimming cost V 7 bases and J 0 bases, with 10 bases left between them. The germline CDR1 and CDR2 sequences are SGHTA and FQGNSA. CDR3 bases: TGTACCAGCAAAGGACCCAGCTCTGGGGCCAACGTCCTGACTTTC. Encoded protein: CTSKGPSSGANVLTF.

With respect to this clonotype: At one end the junction does not follow the germline gene, possibly because of a read error. V gene TRBV9 combines with J gene TRBJ2-5; 8 bases are a match to TRBD2. The CDR3 is 15 residues long. CDR1 and CDR2 (germline): SGDLS, YYNGEE. The CDR3 protein is CASSIAGTRREIQYF. The CDR3 DNA follows: TGTGCCAGCAGCATCGCCGGGACTAGGCGTGAGATCCAGTACTTC.

The V call is TRBV10-3, the J call TRBJ2-1, with 7 bases identical to TRBD1. Germline CDR1 ENHRY, CDR2 SYGVKD. The CDR3 contains 14 residues. Trimming removed 5 bases from V and 4 bases from J; junction bases left unmatched: 5. CDR3 bases: TGTGCCATCAGTTCCGGGACAGTTTACAATGAGCAGTTCTTC. This sequence encodes CAISSGTVYNEQFF.

This clonotype was found a few times. The chain uses TRBV7-2 and TRBJ2-4; 7 bases line up with TRBD1. The J call may be wrong; the DNA end is better matched by TRBJ2-5. Germline V lookup: CDR1 SGHTA, CDR2 FQGNSA. The CDR3 is 17 amino acids. The CDR3 sequence: CASSTTDGTDDQETQYF. The CDR3 DNA sequence: TGTGCCAGCAGTACAACAGACGGGACAGACGACCAAGAGACCCAGTACTTC.

The chain combines TRBV12-3 or TRBV12-4 with TRBJ1-2; possible D gene TRBD1, 6 bases. The ends were cut back, 6 bases at V and 2 bases at J, with 19 bases in the middle. The CDR3 is made up of 16 amino acids. The CDR3 coding sequence is TGTGCCAGCAGCTGGCCTTTAGGACAGATAAACTATGGCTACACCTTC. Protein product: CASSWPLGQINYGYTF.

The chain uses TRBV24-1 and TRBJ1-1, with D uncertain. Germline V gene data show CDR1 as KGHDR and CDR2 as SFDVKD. V lost 7 bases to trimming and J lost 2 bases, with 7 bases between them. CDR3 size: 12 residues. The CDR3 sequence: CATRSGNTEAFF. CDR3 in DNA: TGTGCCACCAGGAGCGGCAACACTGAAGCTTTCTTT.

On this clonotype: An end of the junction differs from the germline gene, which may be a read error. The J gene is TRBJ2-7, the V gene TRBV6-2 or TRBV6-3; TRBD1 matches 8 bases. Germline loops: CDR1 MNHEY, CDR2 SVGEGT. This CDR3 region has 15 residues. CDR3 loop: CAGSPSQGAAYEQYF. In nucleotides, the CDR3 is TGTGCCGGCAGTCCATCTCAGGGGGCCGCCTACGAGCAGTACTTC.

In this sample, this clonotype turned up a few times. V is TRBV5-6 and J is TRBJ2-1; D may be TRBD2 (6 bases). The V end lost 4 bases, the J end lost 4 bases, and 15 bases lay between the germline ends. The CDR3 covers 15 residues. CDR1 SGHDT and CDR2 YYEEEE come from the germline V gene. The CDR3 loop reads CASSGWASEYNEQFF. CDR3 DNA sequence: TGTGCCAGCAGCGGCTGGGCTAGCGAATACAATGAGCAGTTCTTC.

The rearrangement joins TRBV24-1 to TRBJ2-3; tentatively, D is TRBD2 (6 bases). CDR1 is KGHDR and CDR2 is SFDVKD in the germline V gene. The CDR3 has 13 residues. Deletions cut 4 bases from V and 7 bases from J, with 11 bases between. CDR3 sequence reads: CATSDSGGNTQYF. As DNA, the CDR3 is TGTGCCACCAGTGACTCCGGGGGAAATACGCAGTATTTT.

This chain joins TRBV29-1 and TRBJ2-5; no firm D call. CDR3 length: 13 amino acids. Germline loops: CDR1 SQVTM, CDR2 ANQGSEA. V gave up 5 bases and J gave up 4 bases, with 14 bases separating them. CDR3 DNA: TGCAGCGTTCAGGCTAAATTGGGAGAGACCCAGTACTTC. Translated: CSVQAKLGETQYF. Complete variable domain (other parts from reference TRBV29-1 and TRBJ2-5): SAVISQKPSRDICQRGTSLTIQCQVDSQVTMMFWYRQQPGQSLTLIATANQGSEATYESGFVIDKFPISRPNLTFSTLTVSNMSPEDSSIYLCSVQAKLGETQYFGPGTRLLVL.

The rearrangement uses TRBV29-1 and TRBJ2-5; tentative D call: TRBD1 (5 bases). The CDR3 extends over 17 amino acids. The V gene's germline CDR1 is SQVTM and CDR2 ANQGSEA. Deletions cut 0 bases from V and 4 bases from J, with 21 bases between. The CDR3 protein is CSVEEAPRVVNVETQYF. CDR3 sequence (DNA): TGCAGCGTTGAAGAGGCTCCCAGGGTTGTGAATGTAGAGACCCAGTACTTC.

This clonotype was counted between two and nine times. The J gene is TRBJ2-7, the V gene TRBV7-6; 13 nucleotides align to TRBD2. The CDR3 loop spans 13 amino acids. The germline CDR1 and CDR2 sequences are SGHVS and FNYEAQ. The junction had 3 bases not matched to a gene; V was cut back by 4 bases and J by 9 bases. CDR3 sequence (DNA): TGTGCCAGCAGCTCGGGACTAGCGGGGCTGCAGTACTTC. This sequence encodes CASSSGLAGLQYF.

The genes are TRBV7-2 and TRBJ1-2, with a weak D call TRBD1 (5 bases). V lost 5 bases and J 7 bases, leaving 26 bases between the germline ends. This CDR3 has 17 amino acids. Germline loops: CDR1 SGHTA, CDR2 FQGNSA. Here the CDR3 reads CASSPTVAREALSGYTF. The CDR3 DNA reads as TGTGCCAGCAGCCCTACCGTGGCCAGGGAGGCGCTCTCTGGCTACACCTTC.